This T cell receptor beta chain was found in a study of long-term antiretroviral therapy in people with HIV. Trimming removed 3 bases at V and 4 bases at J, with 16 bases between. Germline CDR1 is ENHRY and CDR2 is SYGVKD. This CDR3 has 15 amino acids. Sequencing relied on immunoSEQ assay v3.0, run at survey level. The method was immunoSEQ multiplex PCR; TCRdb's version includes in-frame clones alone and lacks a portion of them. The sample gives approximately 17,000 clones, around 87% of which show up once; around 12% is in the top ten. The sequence derives from a man aged 45-60 years with HIV. This sequence joins TRBV10-3 and TRBJ2-7, with D hard to call. Material: unsorted PBMCs, obtained 0.7 years before starting antiretroviral therapy. The DNA of the CDR3 is TGTGCCATCAGTGACCCACAGAAAACCCTTTACGAGCAGTACTTC. Its translation: CAISDPQKTLYEQYF.